Included here is one T cell receptor beta chain sequence, with context. Study processing details: The authors estimated nucleated cell counts from reference gene primer amplification. Using immunoSEQ multiplex PCR, the repertoire was profiled, and TCRdb retains in-frame clones only, with some absent. V and J calls and clone size are copied from that table; D and trimming were computed from the DNA. The sample records fewer than 80,000 clones, around 80% being singletons. The data were obtained in a study of blood T cell repertoires in COVID-19. Study-level background: Samples taken during acute and convalescent COVID-19 were collected in the United States, Italy and Spain. Nucleic acid was either cDNA or gDNA, and it came from T cells, B-cell-depleted T cells, or PBMCs.

Seattle-derived patients entered the study during active infection and were followed longitudinally. Germline CDR1 reads KGHSH; CDR2 reads LQKENI. The CDR3 sequence is 15 residues long. V was shortened by 3 bases and J by 4 bases, with 15 bases between the two germline ends. V gene TRBV18 combines with J gene TRBJ1-1, with D tentatively TRBD1 (5 bases). The TCR sequence derives from a man aged 60 to 69 with COVID-19, enrolled during active disease. Material for sequencing was peripheral blood. The CDR3 region has the DNA TGTGCCAGCTCACCCCGGGGGGAAAGGAGCACTGAAGCTTTCTTT. Protein sequence: CASSPRGERSTEAFF.